One and the same sample provided the 5 T cell receptor beta chains below, sequenced in a study of blood T cell repertoires in COVID-19. Profiling relied on immunoSEQ multiplex PCR, and the TCRdb table lists in-frame clones only, not all of them. Counted here are over 100,000 clones, 80% to 85% occurring once; the ten biggest clones make up about 8.4%. Sequenced sample: peripheral blood. The origin of the receptors is a woman in her sixties or seventies with active or convalescent COVID-19.

This clone has only one observation. The chain recombines TRBV27 with TRBJ2-2, with D unresolved. With 8 bases removed from V and 5 bases from J, the gap between germline ends came to 9 bases. CDR3 size: 12 residues. In germline, CDR1 is MNHEY, CDR2 SMNVEV (reference sequence). In DNA, the CDR3 is TGTGCCAGCCGCGTGTTGACCGGGGAGCTGTTTTTT. Translating gives CASRVLTGELFF.

The V gene is TRBV7-2, the J gene TRBJ2-7; D ambiguous. This CDR3 is 14 amino acids long. V gave up 1 base and J gave up 6 bases, with 13 bases separating them. CDR1 and CDR2 from the germline V gene are SGHTA and FQGNSA. CDR3 amino acids: CASSLGLTVGEQYF. CDR3 DNA sequence: TGTGCCAGCAGCTTAGGGTTAACAGTAGGCGAGCAGTACTTC.

The CDR3 spells CASREDSYEQYF. The CDR3 DNA follows: TGTGCCAGTCGGGAGGACTCCTACGAGCAGTACTTC. The chain uses TRBV28 and TRBJ2-7; 7 positions agree with TRBD2. This CDR3 is 12 amino acids long. Unmatched junction bases numbered 2, after V lost 9 bases and J lost 0 bases. From germline, CDR1 is MDHEN and CDR2 SYDVKM.

CDR3 coding DNA: TGTGCCAGCAGCCAAGCACATCTGGCAGGGGAGTTACATGGCTACACCTTC. Encoded protein: CASSQAHLAGELHGYTF. The rearrangement joins TRBV4-2 to TRBJ1-2, with D perhaps TRBD1 (6 bases). Between the trimmed V and J ends, which lost 1 base and 6 bases, there was a span of 21 bases. Germline-derived CDR1 and CDR2 are LGHNA and YNFKEQ. The CDR3 sequence is 17 residues long.

This clone was counted between two and nine times. The genes are TRBV12-3 or TRBV12-4 and TRBJ2-1; 7 positions agree with TRBD1. The CDR3 spans 11 residues. V was clipped by 5 bases and J by 13 bases; unmatched bases: 5. The CDR3 spells CASSRGRSQFF. DNA for the CDR3: TGTGCCAGCAGTAGGGGGCGATCACAGTTCTTC.